The 18 T cell receptor beta chains presented below share a single source sample, sequenced in a study of cytomegalovirus exposure and HLA in healthy donors. PCR employed 60 Vbeta and 13 Jbeta primers. Some clones are missing from TCRdb's copy, which holds only in-frame ones; the method was immunoSEQ multiplex PCR. The sample shows 55,000 to 80,000 clones, roughly 74% of them seen only once. The sample consisted of PBMCs. The source is a woman between 40 and 50 years old in good health and CMV-seropositive.

The chain employs TRBV9 and TRBJ1-6, with D unclear. Trimming removed 4 bases at V and 7 bases at J, with 12 bases between. CDR1 SGDLS and CDR2 YYNGEE come from the germline V gene. The length of the CDR3 is 14 residues. The CDR3 reads CASSSRQDNSPLHF. CDR3 nucleotides: TGTGCCAGCAGCTCAAGACAAGACAATTCACCCCTCCACTTT.

The chain combines TRBV14 with TRBJ1-2; perhaps TRBD1 as D (5 bases). V was pared by 4 bases and J by 4 bases, with 22 bases between. The CDR3 totals 17 residues. In germline, CDR1 is SGHDN, CDR2 FVKESK. CDR3 loop: CASSPMIVGALGYGYTF. DNA for the CDR3: TGTGCCAGCAGCCCGATGATCGTAGGGGCGTTAGGCTATGGCTACACCTTC.

The genes are TRBV7-3 and TRBJ1-1; weak D call: TRBD1 (5 bases). Trimming pared 5 bases from V and 1 base from J, leaving 8 bases between. The CDR3 has 13 amino acids. Looked up from germline, CDR1 is SGHTA and CDR2 is FQGTGA. The CDR3, as DNA: TGTGCCAGCAGCCTCGACAGGAACACTGAAGCTTTCTTT. It yields the protein CASSLDRNTEAFF.

The chain couples TRBV28 to TRBJ1-3; D is perhaps TRBD1 (5 bases). Germline CDR1 MDHEN, CDR2 SYDVKM. This CDR3 is 14 amino acids long. The V and J ends lost 3 bases and 2 bases respectively, with 8 bases between them. CDR3 protein: CASSFGTTGNTIYF. Written as DNA, the CDR3 is TGTGCCAGCAGTTTTGGGACTACTGGAAACACCATATATTTT. The full variable domain, in which reference TRBV28 and TRBJ1-3 provide the parts outside the CDR3, is DVKVTQSSRYLVKRTGEKVFLECVQDMDHENMFWYRQDPGLGLRLIYFSYDVKMKEKGDIPEGYSVSREKKERFSLILESASTNQTSMYLCASSFGTTGNTIYFGEGSWLTVV.

V usage is TRBV7-9 and J usage is TRBJ2-7; D is ambiguous. Germline V gives CDR1 SEHNR, CDR2 FQNEAQ (reference sequence). The CDR3 runs 13 residues. Trimming cost V 11 bases and J 0 bases, with 14 bases left between them. In DNA, the CDR3 is TGTGCCCTAACTCGCGTTAGCTCCTACGAGCAGTACTTC. Its protein product is CALTRVSSYEQYF.

CDR3 DNA: TGTGCCAGCAGCCCCGAGGGGGCCCAAGCCAAAAACATTCAGTACTTC. As protein: CASSPEGAQAKNIQYF. The chain uses TRBV7-3 and TRBJ2-4, with 7 bases aligning to TRBD1. The CDR3 sequence is 16 residues long. V gave up 5 bases and J gave up 0 bases; unmatched junction bases: 7. Per germline, CDR1 SGHTA and CDR2 FQGTGA.

The chain links TRBV9 to TRBJ2-1, with TRBD2 as a possible D gene (5 bases). CDR1 and CDR2 (germline): SGDLS, YYNGEE. The V end lost 2 bases, the J end lost 0 bases, and 12 bases lay between the germline ends. CDR3 length equals 16 residues. The CDR3 DNA reads TGTGCCAGCAGCGTGGGAGCGGTGAGCTCCTACAATGAGCAGTTCTTC. Its translation: CASSVGAVSSYNEQFF.

This rearrangement joins TRBV9 to TRBJ2-2; TRBD2 agrees at 9 bases. Germline trimming cut 4 bases from V and 7 bases from J; bases unmatched to any gene: 5. Germline V gene lookup returns CDR1 SGDLS and CDR2 YYNGEE. The CDR3 spans 14 residues. The CDR3 here is CASSRVRGGGELFF. As DNA, the CDR3 is TGTGCCAGCAGCCGGGTGCGGGGGGGCGGGGAGCTGTTTTTT. The variable domain in full, with the rest retrieved from reference TRBV9 and TRBJ2-2, is DSGVTQTPKHLITATGQRVTLRCSPRSGDLSVYWYQQSLDQGLQFLIQYYNGEERAKGNILERFSAQQFPDLHSELNLSSLELGDSALYFCASSRVRGGGELFFGEGSRLTVL.

This clone was seen more than once but under ten times. The junction departs from the called germline gene at one end, perhaps through a read error. The rearrangement joins TRBV13 to TRBJ2-7; a possible D gene is TRBD1 (5 bases). Germline V gene sequence: CDR1 PRHDT, CDR2 FYEKMQ (reference sequence). CDR3 size: 15 residues. CDR3 region: CTSSLVGAFSYEQYF. CDR3 sequence (DNA): TGTACCAGCAGCTTAGTAGGGGCGTTTTCGTACGAGCAGTACTTC.

This clone was counted between two and nine times. The chain uses TRBV30 and TRBJ1-5, with D possibly TRBD1 on 5 matching bases. The CDR3 has 13 residues. V was pared by 8 bases and J by 6 bases, with 17 bases between. Germline loops: CDR1 GTSNPN, CDR2 SVGIG (reference sequence). The CDR3 DNA reads TGTGCCGCCGAGTCGGGGGGAAGTCAGCCCCAGCATTTT. Translation: CAAESGGSQPQHF.

This clone came up once. The chain combines TRBV27 with TRBJ2-4, with D perhaps matching TRBD1 (6 bases). Germline assignment: CDR1 MNHEY and CDR2 SMNVEV (reference sequence). CDR3 length equals 13 residues. V was clipped by 6 bases and J by 7 bases, with 13 bases between them. The CDR3 here is CASRFGGGNIQYF. The CDR3 DNA is TGTGCCAGCAGGTTTGGGGGCGGGAACATTCAGTACTTC.

The chain uses TRBV7-9 and TRBJ2-7, with 8 bases that match TRBD1. The V gene end was trimmed by 2 bases and the J gene end by 4 bases; junction bases not matched to a gene: 7. Germline V gene sequence: CDR1 SEHNR, CDR2 FQNEAQ (reference sequence). The CDR3 spans 15 residues. The DNA of the CDR3 is TGTGCCAGCAGCTTACAGACAGGGGTGGCGTACGAGCAGTACTTC. The encoded protein is CASSLQTGVAYEQYF.

V usage is TRBV4-1 and J usage is TRBJ1-1, with TRBD1 as a possible D gene (6 bases). Germline V gene data show CDR1 as MGHRA and CDR2 as YSYEKL. The CDR3 is made up of 15 amino acids. With 5 bases removed from V and 1 base from J, the gap between germline ends came to 14 bases. The CDR3 nucleotides read TGCGCCAGCAGCAACAGGGCGGCGGCGAACACTGAAGCTTTCTTT. As protein: CASSNRAAANTEAFF.

The rearrangement uses TRBV11-2 and TRBJ1-5; D gene unclear. V was pared by 0 bases and J by 0 bases, with 6 bases between. Germline V gene data show CDR1 as SGHAT and CDR2 as FQNNGV. This CDR3 contains 15 residues. As DNA, the CDR3 is TGTGCCAGCAGCTTAGATTCCTATAGCAATCAGCCCCAGCATTTT. This encodes CASSLDSYSNQPQHF.

This chain joins TRBV5-8 and TRBJ1-2, with 8 bases that match TRBD1. The CDR3 is 13 amino acids. Germline V lookup: CDR1 SGHTS, CDR2 YDEGEE. Trimming at V came to 4 bases and at J to 4 bases, leaving 3 bases not matched to a gene. The CDR3 loop is CASSVDRGYGYTF. The CDR3 DNA sequence: TGTGCCAGCAGCGTAGACAGGGGCTATGGCTACACCTTC.

This clone showed up just a few times. CDR3 coding DNA: TGCGCCAGCAGCTTTGACAAGACCCAGTACTTC. It encodes CASSFDKTQYF. This chain links TRBV5-1 with TRBJ2-5; D gene unclear. Germline-derived CDR1 and CDR2 are SGHRS and YFSETQ. CDR3 length equals 11 residues. The V end was cut by 2 bases, the J end by 6 bases, with 5 bases between.

The sample holds a few counts of this clone. V usage is TRBV6-6 and J usage is TRBJ2-7; D may be TRBD1 (6 bases). Germline V lookup: CDR1 MNHNY, CDR2 SVGAGI (reference sequence). The CDR3 has 16 amino acids. V lost 2 bases, J lost 3 bases, and 17 bases lay in between. The CDR3 sequence is CASSYTLPGHDYEQYF. CDR3 DNA sequence: TGTGCCAGCAGTTACACTTTACCGGGACATGACTACGAGCAGTACTTC.

The chain links TRBV5-1 to TRBJ2-7; D remains unclear. Germline-derived CDR1 and CDR2 are SGHRS and YFSETQ. V lost 2 bases to trimming and J lost 1 base, with 10 bases between them. CDR3 length: 14 residues. This CDR3 is CASSFEAESYEQYF. CDR3 nucleotide sequence: TGCGCCAGCAGCTTCGAGGCAGAGTCCTACGAGCAGTACTTC.